These 23 T cell receptor beta chains came from one sample sequenced in a study of OX40 agonist ivuxolimab in advanced cancers. Some clones are missing from TCRdb's copy, which holds only in-frame ones; the method was immunoSEQ multiplex PCR. The data show almost 65,000 clones, with 65% to 90% seen just once and around 0.7% held by the top ten. This specimen consisted of CD4+ or CD8+ T cells sorted from blood, obtained in a trial of the OX40 agonist ivuxolimab. These receptors were taken from an adult with an advanced solid tumor such as melanoma, head and neck, liver or kidney cancer.

This rearrangement joins TRBV18 to TRBJ2-5; the match to TRBD2 covers 10 bases. The end of the DNA fits TRBJ2-7 better, so the J call may be wrong. The CDR3 sequence is 14 residues long. Germline V gene data show CDR1 as KGHSH and CDR2 as LQKENI. The CDR3 is CASSPGSGRSEQYF. The CDR3 DNA is TGTGCCAGCTCACCTGGTAGCGGGAGGTCCGAGCAGTACTTC.

The CDR3 nucleotides are TGTGCCAGCTCAGGGCAGCTTAACACCGGGGAGCTGTTTTTT. The encoded protein is CASSGQLNTGELFF. The chain uses TRBV18 and TRBJ2-2; no firm D call. The CDR3 contains 14 residues. Germline values: CDR1 KGHSH, CDR2 LQKENI. V gave up 5 bases and J gave up 2 bases, with 9 bases separating them.

This chain links TRBV6-6 with TRBJ2-2; 10 bases map to TRBD2. The CDR3 spans 14 residues. With 6 bases clipped from V and 6 bases from J, the junction kept 4 bases outside the gene matches. The germline V gene encodes CDR1 MNHNY and CDR2 SVGAGI (reference sequence). This CDR3 is CASRAGGPAGELFF. CDR3 DNA: TGTGCCAGCAGAGCGGGAGGGCCCGCCGGGGAGCTGTTTTTT.

V and J are TRBV6-5 and TRBJ1-1, with D maybe TRBD1 (5 bases). The CDR3 totals 13 residues. Germline V lookup: CDR1 MNHEY, CDR2 SVGAGI. V lost 4 bases to trimming and J lost 4 bases, with 10 bases between them. In nucleotides, the CDR3 is TGTGCCAGCAGTTGGGGGAGGGGCACTGAAGCTTTCTTT. Translating it yields CASSWGRGTEAFF.

This sequence joins TRBV15 and TRBJ1-5; TRBD1 might be the D (5 bases). Germline V gene sequence: CDR1 LNHNV, CDR2 YYDKDF (reference sequence). The CDR3 runs 12 residues. V was shortened by 1 base and J by 7 bases, with 5 bases between the two germline ends. The CDR3 sequence: CATSRGGQPQHF. The CDR3 DNA sequence: TGTGCCACCAGCAGAGGGGGGCAGCCCCAGCATTTT. The variable domain in full, completed from reference TRBV15 and TRBJ1-5, reads DAMVIQNPRYQVTQFGKPVTLSCSQTLNHNVMYWYQQKSSQAPKLLFHYYDKDFNNEADTPDNFQSRRPNTSFCFLDIRSPGLGDTAMYLCATSRGGQPQHFGDGTRLSIL.

The chain uses TRBV5-4 and TRBJ2-5; D gene ambiguous. The CDR3 is 13 residues long. V lost 1 base and J lost 5, with 9 bases in between. Germline V gives CDR1 SGHNT, CDR2 YYREEE (reference sequence). The CDR3 loop reads CASSLSPSETQYF. For the CDR3, the DNA is TGTGCCAGCAGCTTGTCCCCATCGGAGACCCAGTACTTC.

This clone was counted between two and nine times. The chain has TRBV19 and TRBJ1-5; no reliable D call. This CDR3 has 15 residues. From germline, CDR1 is LNHDA and CDR2 SQIVND (reference sequence). The V end lost 3 bases, the J end lost 2 bases, and 11 bases lay between the germline ends. The CDR3 protein is CASSMSDIGNQPQHF. CDR3 coding DNA: TGTGCCAGTAGTATGTCAGACATAGGCAATCAGCCCCAGCATTTT.

The chain recombines TRBV4-2 with TRBJ2-3, with D perhaps TRBD1 or TRBD2 (5 bases each). CDR1 is LGHNA and CDR2 is YNFKEQ in the germline V gene. Trimming left V 4 bases short and J 1 base short, with 15 bases between. This CDR3 is built from 16 residues. CDR3 bases: TGTGCCAGCAGCCCAGGGTACCGGCGGGGCACAGATACGCAGTATTTT. Its translation: CASSPGYRRGTDTQYF.

V gene TRBV4-2 combines with J gene TRBJ2-3; 7 bases are shared with TRBD2. The length of the CDR3 is 16 residues. V lost 0 bases, J lost 8 bases, and 11 bases stayed unmatched. The germline CDR1 and CDR2 sequences are LGHNA and YNFKEQ. CDR3 sequence: CASSQETPLAESTQYF. CDR3 nucleotide sequence: TGTGCCAGCAGCCAAGAAACTCCGCTAGCGGAAAGTACGCAGTATTTT.

The rearrangement joins TRBV10-3 to TRBJ2-3; TRBD1 aligns across 7 bases. Trimming cost V 11 bases and J 1 base; bases outside gene matches: 6. CDR1 and CDR2 from the germline V gene are ENHRY and SYGVKD. The CDR3 sequence is 13 residues long. The CDR3 is CAVRQGGTDTQYF. The CDR3 nucleotides are TGTGCCGTCCGACAGGGCGGCACAGATACGCAGTATTTT.

The V call is TRBV19, the J call TRBJ2-2; D remains ambiguous. Trimming cost V 8 bases and J 4 bases, with 23 bases left between them. The CDR3 runs 17 residues. Germline values: CDR1 LNHDA, CDR2 SQIVND (reference sequence). The CDR3 DNA reads TGTGCCAGTCCTCCTCGTCCCCCGACCGCTCGCACCGGGGAGCTGTTTTTT. It yields the protein CASPPRPPTARTGELFF. Using reference TRBV19 and TRBJ2-2 for the parts outside the CDR3, the full variable domain is DGGITQSPKYLFRKEGQNVTLSCEQNLNHDAMYWYRQDPGQGLRLIYYSQIVNDFQKGDIAEGYSVSREKKESFPLTVTSAQKNPTAFYLCASPPRPPTARTGELFFGEGSRLTVL.

The chain combines TRBV18 with TRBJ2-1; either TRBD1 or TRBD2 may fit D (5 bases each). The V end lost 8 bases, the J end lost 10 bases, and 12 bases lay between the germline ends. This CDR3 has 11 residues. Germline assignment: CDR1 KGHSH and CDR2 LQKENI. CDR3 DNA sequence: TGTGCCAGCACGCCGGGGCCCGAGCAGTTCTTC. This translates into CASTPGPEQFF.

This chain uses TRBV5-1 with TRBJ2-7; 7 nucleotides line up with TRBD2. CDR1 is SGHRS, CDR2 YFSETQ, per germline. V lost 0 bases to trimming and J lost 6 bases; unmatched junction nucleotides: 6. This CDR3 region has 14 residues. The CDR3 nucleotides are TGCGCCAGCAGCTTGGTGCCGGGGGGACTCGAGCAGTACTTC. Translating it yields CASSLVPGGLEQYF.

The gene calls are TRBV11-1 and TRBJ2-7, with D unresolved. The CDR3 runs 11 residues. The V end lost 4 bases, the J end lost 0 bases, and 1 base lay between the germline ends. The germline gives CDR1 SGHAT, CDR2 FQDESV (reference sequence). The CDR3 DNA reads TGTGCCAGCAGCTCCTCCTACGAGCAGTACTTC. It specifies CASSSSYEQYF.

The CDR3 here is CASSLDRGLGNTEAFF. The CDR3 coding sequence is TGCGCCAGCAGCCTAGACAGGGGTTTGGGGAACACTGAAGCTTTCTTT. The rearrangement links TRBV5-1 to TRBJ1-1; 8 positions match TRBD1. The V gene end was trimmed by 4 bases and the J gene end by 1 base; junction bases not matched to a gene: 9. This CDR3 has 16 residues. Germline V lookup: CDR1 SGHRS, CDR2 YFSETQ.

The rearrangement joins TRBV19 to TRBJ1-5, with 9 bases identical to TRBD1. CDR1 is LNHDA, CDR2 SQIVND, per germline (reference sequence). CDR3 length: 16 residues. Unmatched junction bases numbered 14, after V lost 7 bases and J lost 7 bases. The CDR3 sequence: CASNGGQGGKRQPQHF. The CDR3 region has the DNA TGTGCCAGTAACGGGGGACAGGGAGGAAAGAGACAGCCCCAGCATTTT.

This sequence joins TRBV9 and TRBJ2-2, with 9 nucleotides matching TRBD2. Trimming removed 4 bases from V and 6 bases from J; junction bases left unmatched: 10. In germline, CDR1 is SGDLS, CDR2 YYNGEE. The CDR3 spans 16 residues. The chain's CDR3 is CASSPSRGGAPGELFF. As DNA, the CDR3 is TGTGCCAGCAGCCCGTCTCGCGGGGGGGCCCCCGGGGAGCTGTTTTTT.

This CDR3 is CASSSRGPNQPQHF. CDR3 DNA sequence: TGTGCCAGCAGCTCCAGGGGGCCCAATCAGCCCCAGCATTTT. The chain has TRBV11-3 and TRBJ1-5; 8 bases are a match to TRBD1. In germline, CDR1 is SGHNT, CDR2 YENEEA. J gave up 3 bases and V 4 bases, and 2 bases lay outside the gene matches. CDR3 length: 14 residues.

The chain employs TRBV2 and TRBJ1-5; D call uncertain. CDR3 length: 14 amino acids. Trimming removed 2 bases at V and 4 bases at J, with 9 bases between. From germline, CDR1 is SNHLY and CDR2 FYNNEI. The CDR3 here is CASSEPVENQPQHF. CDR3 DNA sequence: TGTGCCAGCAGTGAACCGGTTGAAAATCAGCCCCAGCATTTT.

The CDR3 is CASLRLDYTQYF. The CDR3 nucleotides read TGTGCCAGCCTAAGACTCGACTATACGCAGTATTTT. The chain links TRBV27 to TRBJ2-3; no reliable D call. CDR3 size: 12 residues. The V gene's germline CDR1 is MNHEY and CDR2 SMNVEV (reference sequence). Trimming cost V 8 bases and J 7 bases, with 13 bases left between them.

The V call is TRBV10-2, the J call TRBJ2-6, with a possible D match to TRBD1 (6 bases). V lost 8 bases and J 0 bases, leaving 11 bases between the germline ends. Germline CDR1 and CDR2: WSHSY and SAAADI. The CDR3 is made up of 15 amino acids. CDR3 bases: TGCGCCAGCCTGGACAGCAACTCTGGGGCCAACGTCCTGACTTTC. It specifies CASLDSNSGANVLTF.

In its sample, this clone was seen once. The chain is built from TRBV5-1 and TRBJ2-7, with D possibly TRBD2 on 6 matching bases. V lost 4 bases, J lost 3 bases, and 14 bases lay in between. Per the germline V gene, CDR1 is SGHRS and CDR2 is YFSETQ. The CDR3 is made up of 14 amino acids. Here the CDR3 DNA reads TGCGCCAGCAGCCCTGGATCCGGGGGCTACGAGCAGTACTTC. It codes for CASSPGSGGYEQYF.

This rearrangement joins TRBV7-8 to TRBJ2-5, with 9 nucleotides matching TRBD2. Germline V lookup: CDR1 SGHVS, CDR2 FQNEAQ. V shed 5 bases and J 4 bases; nucleotides not matched to a gene: 14. This CDR3 contains 17 residues. The CDR3, as DNA: TGTGCCAGCAGCCATAGGATAGCGGGAGCACCGGGAGAGACCCAGTACTTC. Amino acids: CASSHRIAGAPGETQYF.